This T cell receptor (beta chain) was sequenced in a study of T cell responses to AZD1222 COVID-19 vaccine. Whole-study results and caveats: Clonal diversity was possibly underestimated, and the donors were mostly white British, with more females. Just a handful of AZD1222 recipients were seropositive at baseline. Repertoire collection took place solely once the T cell response had peaked. Reports indicate that nearly half of spike-specific TCRs are directed at unmutated variant regions.

With regard to this clone: Its antigen is unknown.

Assay: immunoSEQ multiplex PCR; the TCRdb copy retains only in-frame clones and omits some. The sample consists of about 150,000 clones, 90% to 95% of them appearing once. V lost 1 base and J lost 1, with 16 bases in between. Germline CDR1 and CDR2: MGHRA and YSYEKL. This CDR3 is 17 amino acids long. V gene TRBV4-1 combines with J gene TRBJ1-1; D is ambiguous. Sample: peripheral blood, taken on day 0 of AZD1222 vaccination. This TCR derives from an adult in good health. The CDR3 DNA sequence: TGCGCCAGCAGCCAAGTAGGAGCCAAACGAAGGAACACTGAAGCTTTCTTT. This sequence encodes CASSQVGAKRRNTEAFF.